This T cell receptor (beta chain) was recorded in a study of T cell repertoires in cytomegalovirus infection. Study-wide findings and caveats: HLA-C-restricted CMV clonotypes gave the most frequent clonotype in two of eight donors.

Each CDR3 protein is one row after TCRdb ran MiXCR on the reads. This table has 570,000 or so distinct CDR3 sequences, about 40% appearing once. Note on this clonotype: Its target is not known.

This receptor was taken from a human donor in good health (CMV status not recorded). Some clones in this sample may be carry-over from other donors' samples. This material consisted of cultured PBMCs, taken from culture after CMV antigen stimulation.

The CDR3 here is CASSQEGTANSYEQYF. In DNA, the CDR3 is TGTGCCAGCAGCCAAGAAGGGACAGCGAATTCCTACGAGCAGTACTTC. This sequence joins TRBV4-2 and TRBJ2-7; 7 nucleotides line up with TRBD1. With 0 bases clipped from V and 1 base from J, the junction kept 6 bases outside the gene matches. CDR3 length: 16 amino acids. CDR1 is LGHNA, CDR2 YNFKEQ, per germline.